This passage covers 27 T cell receptor beta chains from one sample sequenced in a study of blood T cell repertoires in COVID-19. Libraries were prepared by immunoSEQ multiplex PCR; TCRdb keeps only in-frame clonotypes and omits some of them. The table has some 71,000 clones, about four fifths seen once. Sequenced material: peripheral blood. These receptors came from a man aged 45-65 years with COVID-19, enrolled during active disease.

V usage is TRBV12-5 and J usage is TRBJ1-2, with D uncertain. V lost 4 bases and J lost 5, with 20 bases in between. CDR3 length: 16 amino acids. CDR1 and CDR2 from the germline V gene are LGHNT and FRNRAP. CDR3 sequence (DNA): TGTGCTAGTGGTTCCGACACGGCAACGGGAGGGTATGGCTACACCTTC. This gives the protein CASGSDTATGGYGYTF.

J is TRBJ1-5 and V is TRBV4-1; D is ambiguous. This CDR3 has 17 residues. CDR1 is MGHRA, CDR2 YSYEKL, per germline. V was cut by 0 bases and J by 9 bases, with 21 bases left in between. Here the CDR3 reads CASSQEAGSAISRPQHF. DNA of the CDR3: TGCGCCAGCAGCCAAGAGGCGGGCAGCGCGATTTCACGGCCCCAGCATTTT.

Points on this clone: The identical CDR3 is also encoded by other nucleotide sequences in the sample. The J gene is TRBJ2-3, the V gene TRBV2, with 8 bases identical to TRBD2. Per the germline V gene, CDR1 is SNHLY and CDR2 is FYNNEI. This CDR3 has 15 residues. V was pared by 1 base and J by 5 bases, with 5 bases of the junction left unmatched. This chain's CDR3 is CASSEGLAGLDTQYF. DNA of the CDR3: TGTGCCAGCAGTGAAGGGTTAGCGGGGCTAGATACGCAGTATTTT.

The rearrangement joins TRBV7-9 to TRBJ1-2; maybe TRBD1 (5 bases). The CDR3 contains 14 residues. CDR1 and CDR2 from the germline V gene are SEHNR and FQNEAQ (reference sequence). The V and J ends lost 7 bases and 4 bases respectively, with 16 bases between them. Here the CDR3 reads CASTTTGRFYGYTF. The DNA for the CDR3 is TGTGCCAGCACGACAACAGGAAGATTCTATGGCTACACCTTC.

J is TRBJ2-5 and V is TRBV12-5, with 7 bases lining up with TRBD1. The junction had 9 bases not matched to a gene; V was cut back by 4 bases and J by 1 base. Germline CDR1 reads LGHNT; CDR2 reads FRNRAP. The CDR3 is 16 amino acids. The CDR3 coding sequence is TGTGCTAGTGGTTCGTGGACAGGCAGGACCCAAGAGACCCAGTACTTC. This sequence encodes CASGSWTGRTQETQYF.

This clone was seen more than once but under ten times. This chain links TRBV19 with TRBJ2-7, with 11 bases aligning to TRBD1. CDR1 is LNHDA, CDR2 SQIVND, per germline (reference sequence). The CDR3 has 15 amino acids. The J segment lost 3 bases and the V segment lost 1 base, leaving 2 bases of the junction unmatched. The CDR3 region is CASSIGGTGGYEQYF. For the CDR3, the DNA is TGTGCCAGTAGTATAGGAGGGACAGGGGGCTACGAGCAGTACTTC.

This clone was seen a handful of times. This chain connects TRBV18 to TRBJ1-1; a possible D gene is TRBD1 (5 bases). Trimming left V 3 bases short and J 4 bases short, with 12 bases between. Germline V lookup: CDR1 KGHSH, CDR2 LQKENI. This CDR3 has 14 amino acids. The CDR3 loop reads CASSPVDGGTEAFF. The CDR3, as DNA: TGTGCCAGCTCACCGGTTGACGGGGGCACTGAAGCTTTCTTT.

The chain employs TRBV25-1 and TRBJ2-7, with TRBD2 as a possible D gene (6 bases). Trimming cost V 5 bases and J 4 bases, with 18 bases left between them. The germline gives CDR1 MGHDK, CDR2 SYGVNS. This CDR3 spans 15 amino acids. Here the CDR3 DNA reads TGTGCCAGCAGTAAAGACCACGGGAGCCCTTACGAGCAGTACTTC. Encoded protein: CASSKDHGSPYEQYF.

This clone was detected a few times. The CDR3 here is CASSPTGQVTGEKLFF. CDR3 sequence (DNA): TGTGCCAGCTCACCGACAGGGCAAGTTACTGGCGAAAAACTGTTTTTT. The chain has TRBV18 and TRBJ1-4; TRBD1 matches 7 bases. Trimming took 3 bases from V and 8 from J; bases not matched to a gene: 12. Germline CDR1 reads KGHSH; CDR2 reads LQKENI. This CDR3 comprises 16 residues.

The V and J genes are TRBV6-2 or TRBV6-3 and TRBJ1-2; 9 nucleotides line up with TRBD1. Germline V lookup: CDR1 MNHEY, CDR2 SVGEGT. V trimming: 5 bases; J trimming: 10 bases; junction bases outside the gene matches: 11. The CDR3 is 14 residues long. The CDR3 is CASSVQRTGVIYTF. The CDR3 region has the DNA TGTGCCAGCAGTGTCCAAAGGACAGGGGTGATCTACACCTTC.

The CDR3 sequence: CASTLQGRLETQYF. The CDR3 DNA sequence: TGTGCCAGCACACTACAGGGGCGCCTCGAGACCCAGTACTTC. This chain connects TRBV7-9 to TRBJ2-5; 7 bases line up with TRBD1. The CDR3 consists of 14 residues. Losses at the gene ends were 7 bases for V and 5 bases for J; bases not matched to a gene: 10. CDR1 and CDR2 (germline): SEHNR, FQNEAQ (reference sequence).

This clone was seen a handful of times. The V gene is TRBV4-1, the J gene TRBJ1-3, with a weak D call TRBD1 (5 bases). Per germline, CDR1 MGHRA and CDR2 YSYEKL. The CDR3 spans 17 residues. V was shortened by 0 bases and J by 2 bases, with 14 bases between the two germline ends. For the CDR3, the DNA is TGCGCCAGCAGCCAAGATCAGCAGGGTAAGGCTGGAAACACCATATATTTT. Amino acids: CASSQDQQGKAGNTIYF.

The CDR3 nucleotides are TGTGCCAGCAGGCCGACAGGGGGAACTGAAGCTTTCTTT. Its protein product is CASRPTGGTEAFF. This chain joins TRBV27 and TRBJ1-1, with TRBD1 matching 9 bases. Per germline, CDR1 MNHEY and CDR2 SMNVEV (reference sequence). V lost 6 bases and J lost 5; bases outside the gene matches: 4. The CDR3 covers 13 residues.

The chain is built from TRBV6-2 or TRBV6-3 and TRBJ1-1; D gene unclear. This CDR3 spans 14 amino acids. V was pared by 2 bases and J by 5 bases, with 12 bases between. Germline loops: CDR1 MNHEY, CDR2 SVGEGT. The DNA for the CDR3 is TGTGCCAGCAGTTACGGGCCGCCCGGTACTGAAGCTTTCTTT. As protein: CASSYGPPGTEAFF.

The genes are TRBV18 and TRBJ2-2, with D possibly matching TRBD1 (5 bases). In germline, CDR1 is KGHSH, CDR2 LQKENI. This CDR3 spans 15 amino acids. V lost 3 bases and J 0 bases, leaving 8 bases between the germline ends. The CDR3 DNA reads as TGTGCCAGCTCACCTAAGACAGCGAACACCGGGGAGCTGTTTTTT. Translating it yields CASSPKTANTGELFF.

V is TRBV11-2 and J is TRBJ1-2; weak D call: TRBD1 (6 bases). V lost 5 bases, J lost 3 bases, and 16 bases lay in between. Per the germline V gene, CDR1 is SGHAT and CDR2 is FQNNGV. The CDR3 is 15 residues long. CDR3 loop: CASSLRNRVYYGYTF. The DNA of the CDR3 is TGTGCCAGCAGCCTCAGAAACAGGGTATACTATGGCTACACCTTC.

The chain carries TRBV3-1 (or the pseudogene TRBV3-2) and TRBJ2-5; 7 bases are a match to TRBD2. Germline V gene data show CDR1 as LGHDT and CDR2 as YNNKEL (reference sequence). V shed 0 bases and J 1 base; nucleotides not matched to a gene: 11. This CDR3 comprises 18 residues. The CDR3 DNA is TGTGCCAGCAGCCAAGATAAACCAGGGAGGGAACGCCAAGAGACCCAGTACTTC. Its translation: CASSQDKPGRERQETQYF.

The gene calls are TRBV7-9 and TRBJ1-2, with TRBD1 identical over 10 bases. The CDR3 contains 14 residues. V lost 3 bases to trimming and J lost 6 bases; unmatched junction nucleotides: 4. Germline loops: CDR1 SEHNR, CDR2 FQNEAQ (reference sequence). The CDR3 coding sequence is TGTGCCAGCAGCTTCCCCGGGACAGGGGATGGCTACACCTTC. It is translated as CASSFPGTGDGYTF. Based on the CDR3 plus reference TRBV7-9 and TRBJ1-2, the full variable domain is DTGVSQNPRHKITKRGQNVTFRCDPISEHNRLYWYRQTLGQGPEFLTYFQNEAQLEKSRLLSDRFSAERPKGSFSTLEIQRTEQGDSAMYLCASSFPGTGDGYTFGSGTRLTVV.

The chain is built from TRBV7-9 and TRBJ1-2; tentatively, D is TRBD1 (5 bases). Germline values: CDR1 SEHNR, CDR2 FQNEAQ (reference sequence). V was shortened by 3 bases and J by 7 bases, with 12 bases between the two germline ends. The CDR3 covers 13 residues. Here the CDR3 DNA reads TGTGCCAGCAGCTTCTCAGGGTCGGCTGGCTACACCTTC. It encodes CASSFSGSAGYTF.

The chain links TRBV2 to TRBJ1-5; 8 bases map to TRBD1. Germline V CDR1 and CDR2: SNHLY, FYNNEI. Trimming at V came to 7 bases and at J to 1 base, leaving 0 bases not matched to a gene. The CDR3 sequence is 13 residues long. CDR3 bases: TGTGCCAGCACAGGGGGCAGCAATCAGCCCCAGCATTTT. Residues: CASTGGSNQPQHF.

J is TRBJ2-1 and V is TRBV7-3; tentative D call: TRBD1 (7 bases). V gave up 5 bases and J gave up 2 bases, with 13 bases separating them. Per germline, CDR1 SGHTA and CDR2 FQGTGA. CDR3 length equals 15 residues. CDR3 in DNA: TGTGCCAGCAGCCGTGGGGGGACAGCCTACAATGAGCAGTTCTTC. It is translated as CASSRGGTAYNEQFF.

This clone was seen a few times. This chain joins TRBV19 and TRBJ1-5; TRBD1 is a possible D gene (5 bases). Germline-derived CDR1 and CDR2 are LNHDA and SQIVND (reference sequence). The CDR3 runs 16 residues. Trimming cost V 6 bases and J 2 bases, with 17 bases left between them. The CDR3 here is CASRLGQPGGNQPQHF. Here the CDR3 DNA reads TGTGCCAGTAGATTAGGACAACCGGGGGGCAATCAGCCCCAGCATTTT.

The V call is TRBV12-5, the J call TRBJ1-2, with TRBD1 as a possible D gene (5 bases). The germline gives CDR1 LGHNT, CDR2 FRNRAP. The CDR3 spans 15 residues. V was trimmed by 6 bases and J by 4 bases, leaving 18 bases between them. CDR3 sequence (DNA): TGTGCTAGTGGCCTATCATCCACAGGAATCTATGGCTACACCTTC. Its translation is CASGLSSTGIYGYTF. Full variable domain (missing parts from reference TRBV12-5 and TRBJ1-2): DARVTQTPRHKVTEMGQEVTMRCQPILGHNTVFWYRQTMMQGLELLAYFRNRAPLDDSGMPKDRFSAEMPDATLATLKIQPSEPRDSAVYFCASGLSSTGIYGYTFGSGTRLTVV.

The sample holds one count of this clone. This sequence joins TRBV5-1 and TRBJ2-5; D might be TRBD1 (6 bases). Germline CDR1 SGHRS, CDR2 YFSETQ. This CDR3 is 14 amino acids long. Trimming left V 2 bases short and J 5 bases short, with 13 bases between. The CDR3 loop reads CASSFRGSDETQYF. DNA of the CDR3: TGCGCCAGCAGCTTTAGGGGGTCTGACGAGACCCAGTACTTC.

This clone was counted a few times. The rearrangement uses TRBV7-8 and TRBJ1-5, with D perhaps TRBD1 (6 bases). Trimming shortened V by 2 bases and J by 3 bases, and 8 bases separated the two germline ends. Germline CDR1 and CDR2: SGHVS and FQNEAQ. This CDR3 comprises 14 residues. CDR3 nucleotide sequence: TGTGCCAGCAGCTTACAGGGGATCAATCAGCCCCAGCATTTT. Residues: CASSLQGINQPQHF.

V usage is TRBV7-9 and J usage is TRBJ2-2, with 7 bases aligning to TRBD1. The V and J ends lost 1 base and 6 bases, in that order; junction bases with no gene match: 2. This CDR3 contains 14 residues. CDR1 and CDR2 from the germline V gene are SEHNR and FQNEAQ (reference sequence). CDR3 bases: TGTGCCAGCAGCTTAGACACAGGGGCCGGGGAGCTGTTTTTT. Residues: CASSLDTGAGELFF.

The gene calls are TRBV7-2 and TRBJ2-5; 9 bases are shared with TRBD2. V lost 4 bases and J lost 3; bases outside the gene matches: 3. The CDR3 sequence is 14 residues long. In germline, CDR1 is SGHTA, CDR2 FQGNSA. The CDR3 nucleotides read TGTGCCAGCAGCTCAAAGCGGGGGGAAGAGACCCAGTACTTC. It encodes CASSSKRGEETQYF. Combining the CDR3 with reference TRBV7-2 and TRBJ2-5 gives the whole variable domain GAGVSQSPSNKVTEKGKDVELRCDPISGHTALYWYRQSLGQGLEFLIYFQGNSAPDKSGLPSDRFSAERTGGSVSTLTIQRTQQEDSAVYLCASSSKRGEETQYFGPGTRLLVL.